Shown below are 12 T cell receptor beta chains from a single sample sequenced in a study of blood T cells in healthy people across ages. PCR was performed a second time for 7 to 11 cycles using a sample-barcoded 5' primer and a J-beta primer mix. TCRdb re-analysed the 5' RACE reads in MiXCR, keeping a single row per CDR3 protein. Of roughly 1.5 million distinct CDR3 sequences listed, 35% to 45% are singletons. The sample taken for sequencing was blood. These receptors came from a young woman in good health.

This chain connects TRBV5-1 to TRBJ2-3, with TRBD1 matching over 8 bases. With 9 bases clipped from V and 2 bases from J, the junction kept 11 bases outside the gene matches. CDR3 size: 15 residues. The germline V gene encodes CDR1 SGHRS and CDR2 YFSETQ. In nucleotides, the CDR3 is TGCGCCACCCGGACAGGGCCTGGGTCCACAGATACGCAGTATTTT. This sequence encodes CATRTGPGSTDTQYF.

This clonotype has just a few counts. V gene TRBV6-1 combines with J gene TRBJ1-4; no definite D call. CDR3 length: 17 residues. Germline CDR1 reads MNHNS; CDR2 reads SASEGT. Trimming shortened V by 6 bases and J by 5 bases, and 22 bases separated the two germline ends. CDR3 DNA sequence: TGTGCCAGCAGGGAGCTCTCTGGTTCACATGTCAATGAAAAACTGTTTTTT. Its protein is CASRELSGSHVNEKLFF.

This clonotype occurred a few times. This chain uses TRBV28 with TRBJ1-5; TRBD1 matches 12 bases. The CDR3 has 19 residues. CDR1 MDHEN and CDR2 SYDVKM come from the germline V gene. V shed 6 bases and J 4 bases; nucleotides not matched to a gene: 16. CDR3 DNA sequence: TGTGCCAGCAGGACGAAGGGACAGGGGGCGGTGGGAGTGAATCAGCCCCAGCATTTT. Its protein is CASRTKGQGAVGVNQPQHF.

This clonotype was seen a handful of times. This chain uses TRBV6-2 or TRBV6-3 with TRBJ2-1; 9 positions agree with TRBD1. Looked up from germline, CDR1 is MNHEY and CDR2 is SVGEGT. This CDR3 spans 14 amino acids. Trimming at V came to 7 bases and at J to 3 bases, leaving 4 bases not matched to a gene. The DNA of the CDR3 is TGTGCCAGCAATCCGACAGGGGGCTACAATGAGCAGTTCTTC. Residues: CASNPTGGYNEQFF.

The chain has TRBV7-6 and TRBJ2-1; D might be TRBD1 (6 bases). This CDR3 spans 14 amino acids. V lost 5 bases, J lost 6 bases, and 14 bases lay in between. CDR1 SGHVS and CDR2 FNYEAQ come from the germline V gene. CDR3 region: CASSTQGTCNEQFF. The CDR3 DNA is TGTGCCAGCAGCACCCAGGGGACCTGCAATGAGCAGTTCTTC. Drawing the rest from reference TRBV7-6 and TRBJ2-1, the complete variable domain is GAGVSQSPRYKVTKRGQDVALRCDPISGHVSLYWYRQALGQGPEFLTYFNYEAQQDKSGLPNDRFSAERPEGSISTLTIQRTEQRDSAMYRCASSTQGTCNEQFFGPGTRLTVL.

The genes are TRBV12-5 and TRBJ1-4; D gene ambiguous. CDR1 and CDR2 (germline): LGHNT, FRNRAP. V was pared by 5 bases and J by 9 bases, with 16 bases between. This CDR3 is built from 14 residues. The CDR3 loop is CASGPGISGKKLFF. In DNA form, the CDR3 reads TGTGCTAGTGGTCCCGGGATTTCCGGGAAAAAACTGTTTTTT.

The DNA for the CDR3 is TGTGCCAGCAGCCCGGACGCCCCGACCTTCACAGATACGCAGTATTTT. This sequence encodes CASSPDAPTFTDTQYF. The rearrangement joins TRBV5-4 to TRBJ2-3; D is uncertain. The CDR3 length is 16 residues. V lost 4 bases to trimming and J lost 2 bases, with 17 bases between them. Looked up from germline, CDR1 is SGHNT and CDR2 is YYREEE (reference sequence).

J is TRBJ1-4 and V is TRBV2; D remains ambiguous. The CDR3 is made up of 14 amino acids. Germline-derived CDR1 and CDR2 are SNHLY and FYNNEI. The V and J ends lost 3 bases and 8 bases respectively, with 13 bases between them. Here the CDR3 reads CASSDWVEDEKLFF. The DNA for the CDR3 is TGTGCCAGCAGTGATTGGGTGGAGGACGAAAAACTGTTTTTT.

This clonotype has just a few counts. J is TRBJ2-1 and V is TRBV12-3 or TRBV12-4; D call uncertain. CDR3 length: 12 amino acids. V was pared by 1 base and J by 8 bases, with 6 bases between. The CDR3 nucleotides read TGTGCCAGCAGTTTAGGCGTCGATGAGCAGTTCTTC. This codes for CASSLGVDEQFF.

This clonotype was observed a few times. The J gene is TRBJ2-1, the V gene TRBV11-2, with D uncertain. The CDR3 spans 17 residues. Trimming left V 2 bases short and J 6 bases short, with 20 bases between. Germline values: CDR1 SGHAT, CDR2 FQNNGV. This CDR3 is CASSLPVHVGNVNEQFF. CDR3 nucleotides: TGTGCCAGCAGCTTACCCGTTCATGTTGGGAACGTCAATGAGCAGTTCTTC.

The CDR3: CASSYPRSPVLSYEQYF. In DNA, the CDR3 is TGTGCCAGCAGTTACCCGAGGAGCCCGGTTCTCTCCTACGAGCAGTACTTC. The chain carries TRBV6-2 or TRBV6-3 and TRBJ2-7; D is unresolved. The germline gives CDR1 MNHEY, CDR2 SVGEGT. V was shortened by 2 bases and J by 0 bases, with 17 bases between the two germline ends. The CDR3 sequence is 17 residues long.

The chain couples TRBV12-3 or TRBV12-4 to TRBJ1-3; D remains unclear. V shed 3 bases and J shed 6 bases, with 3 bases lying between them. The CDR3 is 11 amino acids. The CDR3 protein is CASSLQNTIYF. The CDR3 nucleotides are TGTGCCAGCAGTTTGCAAAACACCATATATTTT.